The next 8 T cell receptor beta chains were all read from a single sample in a study of OX40 agonist ivuxolimab in advanced cancers. TCRdb keeps only in-frame clones here, not all; method: immunoSEQ multiplex PCR. The sample has about 51,000 clones; roughly 80% are singletons. The starting material was CD4+ or CD8+ T cells sorted from blood, obtained in a trial of the OX40 agonist ivuxolimab. The receptors shown here come from an adult with an advanced solid tumor such as melanoma, head and neck, liver or kidney cancer.

The gene calls are TRBV7-6 and TRBJ1-2; no clear D. Between the trimmed V and J ends, which lost 5 bases and 4 bases, there was a span of 14 bases. Germline CDR1 and CDR2: SGHVS and FNYEAQ. The CDR3 contains 14 residues. CDR3 residues: CASSPQDESYGYTF. The CDR3 bases are TGTGCCAGCAGCCCCCAGGACGAAAGCTATGGCTACACCTTC.

The CDR3 is CASAGNSYEQYF. Written as DNA, the CDR3 is TGTGCCAGTGCAGGGAATAGTTACGAGCAGTACTTC. V and J are TRBV18 and TRBJ2-7; tentative D call: TRBD1 (5 bases). The CDR3 is 12 residues long. Per the germline V gene, CDR1 is KGHSH and CDR2 is LQKENI. Between the trimmed V and J ends, which lost 9 bases and 4 bases, there was a span of 13 bases.

The chain joins TRBV7-2 to TRBJ1-1, with D tentatively TRBD1 (5 bases). The germline V gene encodes CDR1 SGHTA and CDR2 FQGNSA. This CDR3 has 15 residues. V lost 1 base and J 6 bases, leaving 15 bases between the germline ends. CDR3 sequence: CASSLGMRGVAEAFF. The CDR3 DNA is TGTGCCAGCAGCTTAGGGATGAGGGGCGTCGCTGAAGCTTTCTTT.

V gene TRBV6-6 combines with J gene TRBJ1-2; 7 bases are shared with TRBD1. The CDR3 runs 15 residues. Germline CDR1 and CDR2: MNHNY and SVGAGI (reference sequence). V dropped 0 bases and J dropped 4; count of bases not matched to a gene: 5. In DNA form, the CDR3 reads TGTGCCAGCAGTTACTCGGGTCGGGACAGCTATGGCTACACCTTC. Translating gives CASSYSGRDSYGYTF.

V and J are TRBV9 and TRBJ2-2, with 9 positions matching TRBD1. V dropped 2 bases and J dropped 3; count of bases not matched to a gene: 2. Looked up from germline, CDR1 is SGDLS and CDR2 is YYNGEE. This CDR3 has 15 amino acids. The CDR3 is CASSVTGGYTGELFF. The CDR3 bases are TGTGCCAGCAGCGTGACAGGGGGATACACCGGGGAGCTGTTTTTT.

The genes are TRBV2 and TRBJ2-5; D might be TRBD1 (10 bases). This CDR3 spans 17 amino acids. Germline V CDR1 and CDR2: SNHLY, FYNNEI. The germline V and J ends were trimmed by 6 bases and 2 bases, with 22 bases remaining between them. For the CDR3, the DNA is TGTGCCAGCAGGAAGACAGGGGGCGGGAGGGGTCAAGAGACCCAGTACTTC. It is translated as CASRKTGGGRGQETQYF.

V and J are TRBV7-6 and TRBJ2-7; D is possibly TRBD1 or TRBD2 (5 bases each). Trimming took off 1 base at V and 2 bases at J, with 24 bases between the two ends. The CDR3 is 19 residues long. Germline CDR1 is SGHVS and CDR2 is FNYEAQ. CDR3 DNA sequence: TGTGCCAGCAGCTTAGTTGGGCGAGGGGATCCCTGGATCACCTACGAGCAGTACTTC. This gives the protein CASSLVGRGDPWITYEQYF. The entire variable domain, with the rest obtained from reference TRBV7-6 and TRBJ2-7, is as follows: GAGVSQSPRYKVTKRGQDVALRCDPISGHVSLYWYRQALGQGPEFLTYFNYEAQQDKSGLPNDRFSAERPEGSISTLTIQRTEQRDSAMYRCASSLVGRGDPWITYEQYFGPGTRLTVT.

This chain joins TRBV5-4 and TRBJ1-2; maybe TRBD1 (6 bases). The V end was cut by 7 bases, the J end by 2 bases, with 18 bases between. From germline, CDR1 is SGHNT and CDR2 YYREEE (reference sequence). The CDR3 is 15 amino acids. Written as DNA, the CDR3 is TGTGCCAGCGGGACCTCGGACAGCAGAAACTATGGCTACACCTTC. Translating it yields CASGTSDSRNYGYTF.